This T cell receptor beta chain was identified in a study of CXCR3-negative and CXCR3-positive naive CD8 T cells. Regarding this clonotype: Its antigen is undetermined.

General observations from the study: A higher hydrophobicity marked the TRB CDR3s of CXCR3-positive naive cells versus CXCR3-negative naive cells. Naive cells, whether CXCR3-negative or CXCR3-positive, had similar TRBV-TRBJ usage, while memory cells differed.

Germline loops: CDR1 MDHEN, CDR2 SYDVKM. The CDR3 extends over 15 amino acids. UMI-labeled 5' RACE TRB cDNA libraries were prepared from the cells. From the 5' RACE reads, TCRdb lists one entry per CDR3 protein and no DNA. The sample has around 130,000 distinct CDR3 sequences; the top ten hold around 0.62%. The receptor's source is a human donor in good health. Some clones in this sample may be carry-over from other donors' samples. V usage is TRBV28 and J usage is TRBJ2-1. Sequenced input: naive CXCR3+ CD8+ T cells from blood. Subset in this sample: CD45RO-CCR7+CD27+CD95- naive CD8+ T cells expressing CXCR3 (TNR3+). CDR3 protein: CASTEERFPYNEQFF.